This T cell receptor beta chain came from a study of regulatory T cells in long-lasting Graves disease. As for the study in general: Persistent cases were those of Graves' disease that involved over 5 years of antithyroid drugs with positive TSH receptor antibodies.

Noted time point: persistent/refractory GD, antithyroid drugs over 5 years with positive TRAb. PBMC RNA was the source of the TCR library. Of note for this clonotype: Germline and junction disagree at one end, which may indicate a read error.

Relying on iRepertoire HTBI primers and Arm-PCR of CDR3 regions, the team built TCR beta libraries. Per the study methods: Detected in the samples were about 58 TRBV and more than 11 TRBJ segments. TCRdb redid the calling of the multiplex PCR reads with MiXCR, one entry per CDR3 protein. Here the V and J calls rest on TCRdb's processing, not on the authors' analysis. The sample holds 400,000 or so distinct CDR3 sequences, around 24% seen once. Sequences were derived from peripheral blood mononuclear cells (PBMCs), sampled when the disease was refractory, from a patient treated with antithyroid drugs. The sequence was obtained from a female donor with Graves disease.

The chain's CDR3 is CASSLALYGDTRYF. DNA for the CDR3: TGTGCCAGCAGCTTAGCTCTTTACGGAGATACGCGGTATTTT. The chain couples TRBV11-1 to TRBJ2-3; D is ambiguous. Per germline, CDR1 SGHAT and CDR2 FQDESV (reference sequence). This CDR3 has 14 amino acids.